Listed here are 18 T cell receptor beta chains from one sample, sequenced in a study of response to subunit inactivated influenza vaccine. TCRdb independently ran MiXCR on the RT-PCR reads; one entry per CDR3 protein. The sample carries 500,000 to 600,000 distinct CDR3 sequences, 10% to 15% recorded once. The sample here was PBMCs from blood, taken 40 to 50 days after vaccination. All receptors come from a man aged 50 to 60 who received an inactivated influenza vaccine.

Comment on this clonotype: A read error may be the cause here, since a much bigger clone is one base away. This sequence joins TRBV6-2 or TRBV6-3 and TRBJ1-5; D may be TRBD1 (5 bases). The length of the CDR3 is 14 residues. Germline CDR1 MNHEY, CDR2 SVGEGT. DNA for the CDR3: TGTGCCAGCCAACAGTTAGCAGGGAATCAGCCCCATCATTTT. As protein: CASQQLAGNQPHHF.

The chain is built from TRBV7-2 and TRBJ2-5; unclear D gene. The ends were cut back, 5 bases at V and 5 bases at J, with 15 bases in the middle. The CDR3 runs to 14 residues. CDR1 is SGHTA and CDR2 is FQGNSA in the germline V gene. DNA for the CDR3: TGTGCCAGCAGCCCAGCTATGTCTCGGGAGACCCAGTACTTC. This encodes CASSPAMSRETQYF.

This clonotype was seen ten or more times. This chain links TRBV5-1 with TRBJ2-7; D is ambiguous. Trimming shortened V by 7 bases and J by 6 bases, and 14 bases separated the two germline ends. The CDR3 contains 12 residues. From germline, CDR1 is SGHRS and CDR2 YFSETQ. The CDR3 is CASSLVGSEQYF. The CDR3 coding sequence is TGCGCCAGCTCCCTGGTGGGTTCCGAGCAGTACTTC.

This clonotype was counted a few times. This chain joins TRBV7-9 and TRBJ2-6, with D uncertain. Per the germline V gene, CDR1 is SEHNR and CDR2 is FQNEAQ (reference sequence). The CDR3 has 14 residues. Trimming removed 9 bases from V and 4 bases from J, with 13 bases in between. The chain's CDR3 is CARFPVIGANVLTF. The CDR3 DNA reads TGTGCCAGATTCCCCGTGATCGGGGCCAACGTCCTGACTTTC.

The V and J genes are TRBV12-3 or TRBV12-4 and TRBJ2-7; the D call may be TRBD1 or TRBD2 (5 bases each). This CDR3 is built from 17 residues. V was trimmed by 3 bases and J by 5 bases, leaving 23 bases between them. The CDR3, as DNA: TGTGCCAGCAGTTTCGGGGATTTGGGGCGATACCCCCACGAGCAGTACTTC. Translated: CASSFGDLGRYPHEQYF.

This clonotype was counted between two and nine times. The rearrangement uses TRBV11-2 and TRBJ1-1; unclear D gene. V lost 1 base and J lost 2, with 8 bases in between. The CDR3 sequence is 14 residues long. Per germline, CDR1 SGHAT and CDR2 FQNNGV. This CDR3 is CASSLASYNTEAFF. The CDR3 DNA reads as TGTGCCAGCAGCTTAGCGTCCTACAACACTGAAGCTTTCTTT.

CDR3 sequence: CSARVPSSGRPQFF. CDR3 bases: TGCAGTGCTAGAGTCCCTTCTAGCGGGAGGCCGCAGTTCTTC. The rearrangement uses TRBV20-1 and TRBJ2-1; TRBD2 aligns across 11 bases. The CDR3 is 14 residues long. Germline trimming cut 1 base from V and 12 bases from J; bases unmatched to any gene: 8. CDR1 DFQATT and CDR2 SNEGSKA come from the germline V gene (reference sequence).

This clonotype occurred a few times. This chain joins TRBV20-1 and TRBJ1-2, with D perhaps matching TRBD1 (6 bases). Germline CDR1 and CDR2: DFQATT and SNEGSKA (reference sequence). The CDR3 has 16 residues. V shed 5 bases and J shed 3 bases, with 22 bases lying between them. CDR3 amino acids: CSAPPGGGPKDYGYTF. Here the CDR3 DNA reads TGCAGTGCTCCACCCGGGGGGGGCCCGAAAGACTATGGCTACACCTTC.

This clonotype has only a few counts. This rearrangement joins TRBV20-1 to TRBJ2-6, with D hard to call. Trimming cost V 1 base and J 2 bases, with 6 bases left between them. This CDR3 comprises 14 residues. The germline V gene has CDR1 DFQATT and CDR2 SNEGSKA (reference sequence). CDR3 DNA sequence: TGCAGTGCTAGAGTGTTAACTGGGGCCAACGTCCTGACTTTC. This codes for CSARVLTGANVLTF.

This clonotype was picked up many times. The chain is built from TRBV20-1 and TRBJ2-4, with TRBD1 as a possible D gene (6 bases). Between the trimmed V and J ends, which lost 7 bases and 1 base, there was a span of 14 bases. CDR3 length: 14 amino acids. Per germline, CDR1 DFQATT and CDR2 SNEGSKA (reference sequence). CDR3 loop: CSGKRGNAKNIQYF. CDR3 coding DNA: TGCAGTGGCAAAAGGGGGAATGCCAAAAACATTCAGTACTTC.

The CDR3 loop reads CASSRGWGSDYGYTF. For the CDR3, the DNA is TGTGCCAGCAGTAGGGGGTGGGGGAGTGACTATGGCTACACCTTC. The chain couples TRBV12-3 or TRBV12-4 to TRBJ1-2; D is possibly TRBD1 (6 bases). V was clipped by 5 bases and J by 3 bases, with 16 bases between them. This CDR3 is built from 15 residues.

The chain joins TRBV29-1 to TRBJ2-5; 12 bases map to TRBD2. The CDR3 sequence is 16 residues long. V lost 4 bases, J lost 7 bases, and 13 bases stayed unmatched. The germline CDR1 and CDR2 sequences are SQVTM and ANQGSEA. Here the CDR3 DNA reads TGCAGCGTTGGCCTAGCGGGAGGGCACCTTCAGGTGACCCAGTACTTC. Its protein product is CSVGLAGGHLQVTQYF.

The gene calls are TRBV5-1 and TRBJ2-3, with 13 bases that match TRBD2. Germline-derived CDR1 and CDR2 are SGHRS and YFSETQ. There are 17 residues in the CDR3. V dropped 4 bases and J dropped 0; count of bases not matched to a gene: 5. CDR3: CASSAGLAGPSTDTQYF. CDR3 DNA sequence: TGCGCCAGCAGCGCGGGACTAGCGGGGCCAAGCACAGATACGCAGTATTTT.

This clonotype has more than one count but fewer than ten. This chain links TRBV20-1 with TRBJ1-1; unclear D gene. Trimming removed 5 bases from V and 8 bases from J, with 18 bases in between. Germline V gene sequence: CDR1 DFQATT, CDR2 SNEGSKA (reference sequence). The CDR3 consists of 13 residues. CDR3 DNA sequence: TGCAGTGCTCTTAGCCCTCTTCCAGCCGAAGCTTTCTTT. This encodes CSALSPLPAEAFF.

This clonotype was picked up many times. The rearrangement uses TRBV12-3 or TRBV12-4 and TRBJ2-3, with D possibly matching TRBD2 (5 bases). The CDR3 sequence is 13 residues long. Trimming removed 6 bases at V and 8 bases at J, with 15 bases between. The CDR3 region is CASRPLLAGTQYF. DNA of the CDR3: TGTGCCAGCAGACCCCTCCTAGCTGGTACGCAGTATTTT.

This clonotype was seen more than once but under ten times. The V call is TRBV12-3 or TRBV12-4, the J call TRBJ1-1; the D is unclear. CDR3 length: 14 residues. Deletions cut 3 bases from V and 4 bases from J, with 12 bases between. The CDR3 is CASSFKEPGTEAFF. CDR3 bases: TGTGCCAGCAGTTTTAAGGAACCTGGCACTGAAGCTTTCTTT.

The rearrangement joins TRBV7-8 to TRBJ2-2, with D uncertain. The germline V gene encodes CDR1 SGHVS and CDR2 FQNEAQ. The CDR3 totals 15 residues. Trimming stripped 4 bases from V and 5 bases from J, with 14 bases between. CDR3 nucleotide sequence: TGTGCCAGCAGCTCTCGGATGGGTAGGACCGGGGAGCTGTTTTTT. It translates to CASSSRMGRTGELFF.

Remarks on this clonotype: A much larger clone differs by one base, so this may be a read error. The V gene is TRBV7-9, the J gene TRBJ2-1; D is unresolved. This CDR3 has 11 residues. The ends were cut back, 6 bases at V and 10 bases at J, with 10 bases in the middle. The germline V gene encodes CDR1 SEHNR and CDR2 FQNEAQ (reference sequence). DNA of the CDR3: TGTGCCAGCAGTACCCGGCGCGAGCAGTTCTTC. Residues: CASSTRREQFF.